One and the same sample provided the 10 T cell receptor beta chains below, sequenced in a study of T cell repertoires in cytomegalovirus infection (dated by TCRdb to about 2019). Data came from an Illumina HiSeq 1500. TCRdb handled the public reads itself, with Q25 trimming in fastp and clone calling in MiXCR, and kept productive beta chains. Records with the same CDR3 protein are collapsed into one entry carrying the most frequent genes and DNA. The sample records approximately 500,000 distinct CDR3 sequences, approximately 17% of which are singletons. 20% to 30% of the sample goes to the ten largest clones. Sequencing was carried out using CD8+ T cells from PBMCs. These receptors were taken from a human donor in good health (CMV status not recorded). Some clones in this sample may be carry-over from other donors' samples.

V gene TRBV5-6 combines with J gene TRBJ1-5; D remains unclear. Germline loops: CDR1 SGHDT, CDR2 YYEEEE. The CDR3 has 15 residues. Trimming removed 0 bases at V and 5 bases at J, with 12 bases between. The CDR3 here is CASSLGGGVHQPQHF. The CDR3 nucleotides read TGTGCCAGCAGCTTGGGGGGAGGAGTACATCAGCCCCAGCATTTT.

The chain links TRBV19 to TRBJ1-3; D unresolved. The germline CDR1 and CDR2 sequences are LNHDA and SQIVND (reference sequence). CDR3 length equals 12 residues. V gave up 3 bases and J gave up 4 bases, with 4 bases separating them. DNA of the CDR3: TGTGCCAGTAGTATTCCGGGAAACACCATATATTTT. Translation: CASSIPGNTIYF.

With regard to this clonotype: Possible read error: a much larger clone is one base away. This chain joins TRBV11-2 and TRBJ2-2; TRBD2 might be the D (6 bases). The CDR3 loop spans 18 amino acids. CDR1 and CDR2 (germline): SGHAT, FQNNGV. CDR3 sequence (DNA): TGTGTCAGCAGCTTAGGGATTCTGGCGGGGAGAAACACCGGGGAGCTGTTTTTT. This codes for CVSSLGILAGRNTGELFF.

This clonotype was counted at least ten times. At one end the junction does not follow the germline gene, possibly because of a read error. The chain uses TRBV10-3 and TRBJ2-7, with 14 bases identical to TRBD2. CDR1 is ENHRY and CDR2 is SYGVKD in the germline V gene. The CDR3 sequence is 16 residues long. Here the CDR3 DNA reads TGTGCCATCAGTGAGTCGCAGACTAGCGGGAGGGCCGAGCGGTACTTC. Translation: CAISESQTSGRAERYF.

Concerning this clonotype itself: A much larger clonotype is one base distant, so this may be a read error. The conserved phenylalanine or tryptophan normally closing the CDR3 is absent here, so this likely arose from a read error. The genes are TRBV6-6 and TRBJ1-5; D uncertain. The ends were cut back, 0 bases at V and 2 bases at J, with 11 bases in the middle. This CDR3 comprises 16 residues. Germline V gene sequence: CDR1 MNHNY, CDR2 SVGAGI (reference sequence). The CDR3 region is CASSYSGRTGNQPQHS. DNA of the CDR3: TGTGCCAGCAGTTACTCGGGAAGAACGGGCAATCAGCCCCAGCATTCT.

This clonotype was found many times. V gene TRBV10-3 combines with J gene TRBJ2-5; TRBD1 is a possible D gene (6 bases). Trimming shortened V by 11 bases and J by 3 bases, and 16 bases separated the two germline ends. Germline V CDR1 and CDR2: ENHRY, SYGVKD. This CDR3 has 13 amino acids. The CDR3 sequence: CASRTESEETQYF. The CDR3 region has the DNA TGTGCCTCCCGGACAGAGTCGGAAGAGACCCAGTACTTC.

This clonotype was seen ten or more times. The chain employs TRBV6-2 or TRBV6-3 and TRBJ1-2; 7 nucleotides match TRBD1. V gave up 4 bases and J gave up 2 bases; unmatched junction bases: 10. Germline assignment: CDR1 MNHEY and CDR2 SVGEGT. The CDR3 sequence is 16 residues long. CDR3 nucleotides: TGTGCCAGCAGTTCAAAACAGGGGACCAAGAACTATGGCTACACCTTC. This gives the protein CASSSKQGTKNYGYTF.

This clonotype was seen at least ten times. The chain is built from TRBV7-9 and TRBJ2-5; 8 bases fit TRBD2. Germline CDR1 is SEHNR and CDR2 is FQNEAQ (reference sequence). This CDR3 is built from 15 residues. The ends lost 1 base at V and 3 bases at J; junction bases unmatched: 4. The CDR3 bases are TGTGCCAGCAGCTTAGGGCCCGGGAGGGAAGAGACCCAGTACTTC. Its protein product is CASSLGPGREETQYF.

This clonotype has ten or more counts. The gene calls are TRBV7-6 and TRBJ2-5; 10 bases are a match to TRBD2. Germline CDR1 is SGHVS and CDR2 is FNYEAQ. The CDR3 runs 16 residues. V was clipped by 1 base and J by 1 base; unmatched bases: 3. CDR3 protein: CASSLEVAGGQETQYF. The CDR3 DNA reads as TGTGCCAGCAGCTTAGAGGTAGCGGGGGGCCAAGAGACCCAGTACTTC. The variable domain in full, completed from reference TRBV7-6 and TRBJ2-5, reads GAGVSQSPRYKVTKRGQDVALRCDPISGHVSLYWYRQALGQGPEFLTYFNYEAQQDKSGLPNDRFSAERPEGSISTLTIQRTEQRDSAMYRCASSLEVAGGQETQYFGPGTRLLVL.

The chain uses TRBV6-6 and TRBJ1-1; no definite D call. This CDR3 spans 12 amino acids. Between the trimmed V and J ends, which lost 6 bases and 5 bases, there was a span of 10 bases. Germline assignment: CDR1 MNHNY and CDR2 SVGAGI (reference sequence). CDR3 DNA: TGTGCCAGCAGAACCGCTTTGACTGAAGCTTTCTTT. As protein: CASRTALTEAFF.